These T cell receptor beta chains were read from a single sample in a study of T-cell memory formation after mild COVID-19. TCRdb re-called the 5' RACE reads with MiXCR, one entry per CDR3 protein. This table has tens of thousands of distinct CDR3 sequences, 5.5% to 7% appearing once. The sample was PBMCs or a T cell subset sorted from them (not recorded which). The receptors shown here come from an adult who had mild COVID-19 (a few samples of this study predate the infection). Cell type and time point are not known. CDR3s include the opening cysteine and the closing phenylalanine or tryptophan. The D gene is left open where the match is weak. Rows may omit the clone size; those that give it use once, few, many or a size class.

abundance,v_gene,j_gene,d_gene,CDR3aa,CDR3nt
few,TRBV10-3,TRBJ2-1,.,CATGENEQFF,TGTGCCACCGGCGAGAATGAGCAGTTCTTC
many,TRBV7-2,TRBJ2-3,TRBD2,CASSYPTSGTDTQYF,TGTGCCAGCAGCTACCCGACTAGCGGTACAGATACGCAGTATTTT
many,TRBV13,TRBJ2-7,TRBD1,CASSLGTGDGHEQYF,TGTGCCAGCAGCTTAGGGACAGGGGACGGGCACGAGCAGTACTTC
.,TRBV6-5,TRBJ2-7,.,CASSYSERTSPYEQYF,TGTGCCAGCAGTTACTCGGAAAGAACTAGCCCCTACGAGCAGTACTTC
few,TRBV19,TRBJ2-2,.,CASRQGNTGELFF,TGTGCCAGTCGTCAGGGGAACACCGGGGAGCTGTTTTTT
few,TRBV18,TRBJ2-5,TRBD2,CASQGLAGRETQYF,TGTGCCAGCCAGGGACTAGCGGGAAGAGAGACCCAGTACTTC
many,TRBV5-1,TRBJ2-3,TRBD2,CASREGLAGDTQYF,TGCGCCAGCAGGGAGGGACTAGCAGGAGATACGCAGTATTTT
many,TRBV7-8,TRBJ2-2,.,CASSLGLAVRTGELFF,TGTGCCAGCAGCCTCGGATTGGCGGTCAGGACCGGGGAGCTGTTTTTT
many,TRBV29-1,TRBJ2-7,.,CSVEMTAPYEQYF,TGCAGCGTTGAAATGACAGCGCCATACGAGCAGTACTTC
few,TRBV5-1,TRBJ2-1,.,CASSLMSSYNEQFF,TGCGCCAGCAGCTTAATGAGCTCCTACAATGAGCAGTTCTTC
few,TRBV12-3/TRBV12-4,TRBJ2-2,TRBD2,CASSFGIGTSGEGGELFF,TGTGCCAGCAGTTTTGGGATTGGGACTAGCGGGGAGGGCGGGGAGCTGTTTTTT
many,TRBV11-3,TRBJ2-7,TRBD1,CASSSPQGVREQYF,TGTGCCAGCAGCTCCCCCCAGGGGGTCCGCGAGCAGTACTTC
few,TRBV15,TRBJ1-2,TRBD1,CATSRGDRGNYGYTF,TGTGCCACCAGCAGAGGGGACAGGGGTAACTATGGCTACACCTTC
.,TRBV15,TRBJ2-1,.,CATSRDKSSYNEQFF,TGTGCCACCAGCAGAGACAAGAGCTCCTACAATGAGCAGTTCTTC
many,TRBV5-1,TRBJ2-7,TRBD1,CASKDREGFYEQYF,TGCGCCAGCAAGGACAGGGAAGGTTTCTACGAGCAGTACTTC
many,TRBV5-1,TRBJ1-5,.,CASSLSGIGNQPQHF,TGCGCCAGCAGCTTATCGGGGATTGGCAATCAGCCCCAGCATTTT
.,TRBV20-1,TRBJ2-7,TRBD1,CSAHRGRKPYEQYF,TGCAGTGCCCACAGGGGGCGAAAACCCTACGAGCAGTACTTC